Below are 24 T cell receptor beta chains sequenced from a single sample in a study of cytomegalovirus exposure and HLA in healthy donors. It was with 60 Vbeta and 13 Jbeta primers that the PCR ran. Data came from immunoSEQ multiplex PCR; TCRdb stores just in-frame clones and leaves some out. The data contain around 140,000 clones, approximately 80% of them singletons. Material for sequencing was PBMCs. These receptors came from a man aged 35 to 55 in good health and CMV-seronegative.

Concerning this clone: A junction boundary mismatches the germline segment, possibly from a read error. This chain joins TRBV10-3 and TRBJ1-6; 10 bases fit TRBD1. This CDR3 is 12 amino acids long. CDR1 and CDR2 (germline): ENHRY, SYGVKD. The CDR3 spells CAIRGTGDRVYF. CDR3 DNA: TGTGCCATCAGGGGGACAGGGGATCGGGTTTACTTT.

This clone was seen only once. The chain carries TRBV6-1 and TRBJ1-1; D is unresolved. V was pared by 6 bases and J by 0 bases, with 8 bases between. In germline, CDR1 is MNHNS, CDR2 SASEGT. The CDR3 has 13 amino acids. The CDR3 protein is CASRLSLNTEAFF. CDR3 sequence (DNA): TGTGCCAGCAGGCTCAGTTTGAACACTGAAGCTTTCTTT.

The V and J genes are TRBV2 and TRBJ2-5, with 12 positions matching TRBD2. With 3 bases clipped from V and 1 base from J, the junction kept 6 bases outside the gene matches. CDR1 is SNHLY, CDR2 FYNNEI, per germline. The CDR3 is 17 residues long. CDR3 region: CASSDASGGAFQETQYF. The CDR3 DNA reads as TGTGCCAGCAGTGACGCTAGCGGGGGGGCTTTCCAAGAGACCCAGTACTTC.

The rearrangement joins TRBV28 to TRBJ1-6; 7 bases match TRBD1. CDR3 length: 14 residues. V shed 5 bases, J shed 5 bases, and the junction held 3 bases outside the gene matches. From germline, CDR1 is MDHEN and CDR2 SYDVKM. The CDR3 spells CASSPGTDNSPLHF. As DNA, the CDR3 is TGTGCCAGCAGTCCCGGGACAGATAATTCACCCCTCCACTTT.

The chain employs TRBV6-1 and TRBJ1-4, with TRBD1 matching over 7 bases. J was trimmed by 3 bases and V by 9 bases; bases with no gene match: 4. Germline CDR1 MNHNS, CDR2 SASEGT. The CDR3 runs 13 residues. The CDR3 DNA reads TGTGCCAGTGCCGGGACAGCTAATGAAAAACTGTTTTTT. It encodes CASAGTANEKLFF.

This chain links TRBV6-5 with TRBJ1-4; TRBD1 matches at 9 bases. The ends lost 3 bases at V and 8 bases at J; junction bases unmatched: 7. Per the germline V gene, CDR1 is MNHEY and CDR2 is SVGAGI. This CDR3 contains 15 residues. CDR3 residues: CASSYSGTGREKLFF. For the CDR3, the DNA is TGTGCCAGCAGTTATTCCGGGACAGGGCGGGAAAAACTGTTTTTT.

This rearrangement joins TRBV5-1 to TRBJ2-5, with 7 bases identical to TRBD2. Germline V gives CDR1 SGHRS, CDR2 YFSETQ. The junction had 5 bases not matched to a gene; V was cut back by 0 bases and J by 3 bases. This CDR3 is built from 15 residues. The CDR3 DNA sequence: TGCGCCAGCAGCTTGGAAGGGACTATCAAAGAGACCCAGTACTTC. Translation gives CASSLEGTIKETQYF. Complete variable domain (other parts from reference TRBV5-1 and TRBJ2-5): KAGVTQTPRYLIKTRGQQVTLSCSPISGHRSVSWYQQTPGQGLQFLFEYFSETQRNKGNFPGRFSGRQFSNSRSEMNVSTLELGDSALYLCASSLEGTIKETQYFGPGTRLLVL.

The genes are TRBV5-1 and TRBJ2-3, with TRBD2 identical over 11 bases. Germline V gene lookup returns CDR1 SGHRS and CDR2 YFSETQ. Unmatched junction bases numbered 7, after V lost 2 bases and J lost 5 bases. This CDR3 has 16 amino acids. The CDR3 here is CASSLRLAGSGDTQYF. CDR3 nucleotide sequence: TGCGCCAGCAGCTTACGACTAGCGGGGTCGGGAGATACGCAGTATTTT.

This clone was seen just once. V gene TRBV7-9 combines with J gene TRBJ1-4; D gene uncertain. V was shortened by 3 bases and J by 0 bases, with 11 bases between the two germline ends. CDR1 is SEHNR and CDR2 is FQNEAQ in the germline V gene (reference sequence). The CDR3 has 16 residues. The CDR3 is CASSFLGLATNEKLFF. CDR3 DNA sequence: TGTGCCAGCAGCTTCCTAGGACTCGCAACTAATGAAAAACTGTTTTTT.

The chain has TRBV27 and TRBJ1-6, with TRBD1 matching over 7 bases. Germline CDR1 and CDR2: MNHEY and SMNVEV (reference sequence). The CDR3 length is 16 residues. V trimming: 4 bases; J trimming: 8 bases; junction bases outside the gene matches: 11. CDR3 sequence (DNA): TGTGCCAGCAGTTCGATCGACAGGGTCGGGGATTCACCCCTCCACTTT. It encodes CASSSIDRVGDSPLHF.

This chain links TRBV9 with TRBJ2-2; 7 positions match TRBD1. The CDR3 has 15 amino acids. J was trimmed by 1 base and V by 4 bases; bases with no gene match: 4. Germline lookup yields CDR1 SGDLS and CDR2 YYNGEE. The CDR3 is CASSPRQGNTGELFF. In DNA form, the CDR3 reads TGTGCCAGCAGCCCGAGACAGGGGAACACCGGGGAGCTGTTTTTT. Using reference TRBV9 and TRBJ2-2 for the parts outside the CDR3, the full variable domain is DSGVTQTPKHLITATGQRVTLRCSPRSGDLSVYWYQQSLDQGLQFLIQYYNGEERAKGNILERFSAQQFPDLHSELNLSSLELGDSALYFCASSPRQGNTGELFFGEGSRLTVL.

The CDR3 here is CASKAGTGIDQPQHF. DNA of the CDR3: TGCGCCAGCAAGGCCGGAACGGGAATTGATCAGCCCCAGCATTTT. The V call is TRBV5-1, the J call TRBJ1-5; D is uncertain. From germline, CDR1 is SGHRS and CDR2 YFSETQ. V dropped 6 bases and J dropped 5 bases, with 18 bases sitting between them. The CDR3 is made up of 15 amino acids.

The chain uses TRBV15 and TRBJ2-4; 9 nucleotides match TRBD1. Per germline, CDR1 LNHNV and CDR2 YYDKDF (reference sequence). Unmatched junction bases numbered 7, after V lost 5 bases and J lost 5 bases. CDR3 length: 15 amino acids. As DNA, the CDR3 is TGTGCCACCAGCGGGTCGGGACAGGGAGAAAACATTCAGTACTTC. Translation gives CATSGSGQGENIQYF.

Turning to this clone: The same CDR3 can be traced to other DNA sequences in this sample. This chain joins TRBV6-6 and TRBJ1-1, with a possible D match to TRBD1 (6 bases). The CDR3 is made up of 15 amino acids. Trimming stripped 6 bases from V and 8 bases from J, with 22 bases between. The germline gives CDR1 MNHNY, CDR2 SVGAGI (reference sequence). In nucleotides, the CDR3 is TGTGCCAGCAGAAGAGGTTATACAGGGTTGTTGGAAGCTTTCTTT. Translating gives CASRRGYTGLLEAFF.

The gene calls are TRBV10-3 and TRBJ2-5; tentative D call: TRBD1 (6 bases). Trimming took off 11 bases at V and 4 bases at J, with 14 bases between the two ends. The CDR3 totals 12 residues. CDR1 is ENHRY and CDR2 is SYGVKD in the germline V gene. CDR3 sequence: CAHGSGAETQYF. The CDR3 DNA follows: TGTGCCCACGGATCAGGGGCAGAGACCCAGTACTTC.

V gene TRBV2 combines with J gene TRBJ2-7, with 10 bases fitting TRBD1. Germline CDR1 reads SNHLY; CDR2 reads FYNNEI. Trimming removed 6 bases from V and 7 bases from J; junction bases left unmatched: 9. CDR3 length: 14 residues. CDR3 protein: CASRDDRGLGEQYF. The CDR3, as DNA: TGTGCCAGCAGAGACGACAGGGGGCTGGGTGAGCAGTACTTC.

The V call is TRBV5-1, the J call TRBJ1-4, with D possibly TRBD1 on 5 matching bases. The germline V gene encodes CDR1 SGHRS and CDR2 YFSETQ. The V gene lost 1 base and the J gene lost 6 bases, with 10 bases spanning the gap. CDR3 size: 14 residues. The CDR3 DNA reads as TGCGCCAGCAGCTTGTGGCAGGGTCATGAAAAACTGTTTTTT. Amino acids: CASSLWQGHEKLFF.

The V call is TRBV14, the J call TRBJ1-6, with TRBD1 matching over 11 bases. The germline CDR1 and CDR2 sequences are SGHDN and FVKESK. V gave up 2 bases and J gave up 10 bases; unmatched junction bases: 10. The CDR3 consists of 17 residues. The CDR3 DNA follows: TGTGCCAGCAGCCAACATATAGGACAGGGGGCTCGATCACCCCTCCACTTT. It translates to CASSQHIGQGARSPLHF.

The gene calls are TRBV9 and TRBJ1-4; TRBD1 matches 9 bases. Germline V lookup: CDR1 SGDLS, CDR2 YYNGEE. The V gene end was trimmed by 5 bases and the J gene end by 5 bases; junction bases not matched to a gene: 4. This CDR3 region has 14 residues. Here the CDR3 DNA reads TGTGCCAGCAGTGGACAGGGGAGCAATGAAAAACTGTTTTTT. Protein: CASSGQGSNEKLFF. Supplemented by reference TRBV9 and TRBJ1-4, the full variable domain reads DSGVTQTPKHLITATGQRVTLRCSPRSGDLSVYWYQQSLDQGLQFLIQYYNGEERAKGNILERFSAQQFPDLHSELNLSSLELGDSALYFCASSGQGSNEKLFFGSGTQLSVL.

V is TRBV29-1 and J is TRBJ1-1, with D unclear. The CDR3 contains 11 residues. Germline V CDR1 and CDR2: SQVTM, ANQGSEA. The V and J ends lost 6 bases and 0 bases respectively, with 5 bases between them. The CDR3 coding sequence is TGCAGCGTAATTATGAACACTGAAGCTTTCTTT. Amino acid sequence: CSVIMNTEAFF.

The chain carries TRBV7-9 and TRBJ2-5; TRBD1 aligns across 8 bases. V trimming: 3 bases; J trimming: 4 bases; junction bases outside the gene matches: 7. The CDR3 is made up of 15 amino acids. The germline V gene has CDR1 SEHNR and CDR2 FQNEAQ (reference sequence). The DNA for the CDR3 is TGTGCCAGCAGCTTCCAAACAGGGGGTTTAGAGACCCAGTACTTC. It encodes CASSFQTGGLETQYF.

The gene calls are TRBV10-3 and TRBJ2-7; 7 positions agree with TRBD1. Trimming removed 4 bases from V and 1 base from J; junction bases left unmatched: 10. In germline, CDR1 is ENHRY, CDR2 SYGVKD. This CDR3 is 16 amino acids long. This CDR3 reads CAISAGVGGPSYEQYF. Written as DNA, the CDR3 is TGTGCCATCAGTGCAGGGGTAGGGGGCCCATCCTACGAGCAGTACTTC.

The chain recombines TRBV29-1 with TRBJ2-5; 8 bases are shared with TRBD1. With the DNA end fitting TRBJ2-7 better, the J assignment may be wrong. Germline values: CDR1 SQVTM, CDR2 ANQGSEA. The CDR3 runs 13 residues. DNA of the CDR3: TGCAGCGTTCTGTCAGGGGGCCCCCCCGAGCAGTACTTC. This codes for CSVLSGGPPEQYF.

The chain has TRBV5-8 and TRBJ1-4; 9 bases are a match to TRBD1. The trim removed 0 bases at V and 17 bases at J, leaving 11 bases unmatched. The CDR3 is 14 amino acids. Germline assignment: CDR1 SGHTS and CDR2 YDEGEE. CDR3 nucleotides: TGTGCCAGCAGCTTGGCCGGGGGAAGGGGACAGGGTTTTTTT. Translation gives CASSLAGGRGQGFF.